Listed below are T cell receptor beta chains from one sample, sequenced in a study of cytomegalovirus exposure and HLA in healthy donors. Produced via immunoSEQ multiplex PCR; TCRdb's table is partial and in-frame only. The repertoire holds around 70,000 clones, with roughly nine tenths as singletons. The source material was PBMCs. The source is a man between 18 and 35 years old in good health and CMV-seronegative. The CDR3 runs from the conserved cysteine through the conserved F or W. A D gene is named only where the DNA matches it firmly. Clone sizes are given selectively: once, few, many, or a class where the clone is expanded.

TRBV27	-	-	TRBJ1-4	TGTGCCAGCAGTTTATACCCTGAGGGTGAAAAACTGTTTTTT	CASSLYPEGEKLFF
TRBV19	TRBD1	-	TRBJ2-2	TGTGCCAGTAGTCAGGACAGGCCAAACACCGGGGAGCTGTTTTTT	CASSQDRPNTGELFF
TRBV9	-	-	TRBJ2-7	TGTGCCAGCAGCGTACAGGGGACATCCTACGAGCAGTACTTC	CASSVQGTSYEQYF
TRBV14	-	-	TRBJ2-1	TGTGCCAGCAGCCAAGTAGGAGGGGAGCAGTTCTTC	CASSQVGGEQFF
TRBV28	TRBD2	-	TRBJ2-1	TGTGCCAGCAGTTTGGGTAGCGGGAACAATGAGCAGTTCTTC	CASSLGSGNNEQFF
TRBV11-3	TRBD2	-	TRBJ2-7	TGTGCCAGCAGCCTACCCGGGGCGGGAGCGTCCGGTGTGGAGCAGTACTTC	CASSLPGAGASGVEQYF
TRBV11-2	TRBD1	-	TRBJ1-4	TGTGCCAGCAGCTTTACCAGGGGGGCGGGCGAAAAACTGTTTTTT	CASSFTRGAGEKLFF
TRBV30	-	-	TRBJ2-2	TGTGCCCGACAGGTCGCCAACACCGGGGAGCTGTTTTTT	CARQVANTGELFF
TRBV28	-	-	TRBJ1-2	TGTGCCAGCACCAGTACGGGTACTAACTATGGCTACACTTTC	CASTSTGTNYGYTF
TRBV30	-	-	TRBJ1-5	TGTGCCTGGAGTGGAGGGCTTCGGGGGCCCCAGCATTTT	CAWSGGLRGPQHF
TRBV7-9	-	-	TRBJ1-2	TGTGCCAGCAGCTTAGATACAGCCTACACCTTC	CASSLDTAYTF
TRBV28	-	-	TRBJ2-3	TGTGCCAGCACACACACGTTGGAAGAAGGGGGGGGGACAGATACGCAGTATTTT	CASTHTLEEGGGTDTQYF
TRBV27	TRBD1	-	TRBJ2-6	TGTGCCAGCAGACGGACCCGGGACAGGGTCTCTGGGGCCAACGTCCTGACTTTC	CASRRTRDRVSGANVLTF
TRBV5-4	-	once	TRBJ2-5	TGTGCCAGCAGCTCGTCCACCGGGACAACCCAAGAGACCCAGTACTTC	CASSSSTGTTQETQYF
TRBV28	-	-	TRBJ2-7	TGTGCCAGCAGTTCGTCTGGCAGATCAGACGAGCAGTACTTC	CASSSSGRSDEQYF
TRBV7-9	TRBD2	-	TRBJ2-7	TGTGCCAGCAGCTTAGATGGGGGAGGGCCCTACGAGCAGTACTTC	CASSLDGGGPYEQYF
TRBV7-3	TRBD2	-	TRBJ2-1	TGTGCCAGCAGCTTGGCTACTAGCGGGGCCAATGAGCAGTTCTTC	CASSLATSGANEQFF
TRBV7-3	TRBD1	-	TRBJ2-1	TGTGCCAGCAGTCCGACAGGGCACTACAATGAGCAGTTCTTC	CASSPTGHYNEQFF
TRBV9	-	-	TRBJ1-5	TGTGCCAGCAGCGTAGCTAGTATGCCTAATCAGCCCCAGCATTTT	CASSVASMPNQPQHF
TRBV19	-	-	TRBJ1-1	TGTGCCTGCCATCAGGGTCGAACTGAAGCTTTCTTT	CACHQGRTEAFF
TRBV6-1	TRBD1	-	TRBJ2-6	TGTGCCAGCAGTGATAGCCGGACAGGTGGGGCCAACGTCCTGACTTTC	CASSDSRTGGANVLTF
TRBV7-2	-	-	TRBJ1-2	TGTGCCAGCAGCTTAGGTTTTGACAGAGGCTATGGCTACACCTTC	CASSLGFDRGYGYTF
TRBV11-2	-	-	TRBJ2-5	TGTGCCAGCAGCTTAGTGGCAGGGCTCGCCTTGGGGGAGACCCAGTACTTC	CASSLVAGLALGETQYF
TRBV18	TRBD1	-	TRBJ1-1	TGTGCCAGCTCAGGGGACAGGGACACTGAAGCTTTCTTT	CASSGDRDTEAFF
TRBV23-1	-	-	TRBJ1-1	TGCGCCAGCAGTCAATCGACTAGGCTGGAGACTGAAGCTTTCTTT	CASSQSTRLETEAFF
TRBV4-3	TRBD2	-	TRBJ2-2	TGCGCCAGCAGCCACTGGACTAGCGGGAGTAGAGTTTCCGGGGAGCTGTTTTTT	CASSHWTSGSRVSGELFF
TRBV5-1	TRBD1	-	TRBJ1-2	TGCGCCAGCAGCCAACTGACAGGGACTCGTCTAGGCTACACCTTC	CASSQLTGTRLGYTF
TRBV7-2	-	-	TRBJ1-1	TGTGCCAGCAGCTCCCAGTTGAGGAAGAACACTGAAGCTTTCTTT	CASSSQLRKNTEAFF
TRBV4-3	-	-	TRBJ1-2	TGCGCCAGCAGCTTAGACAGAACTAACTATGGCTACACCTTC	CASSLDRTNYGYTF
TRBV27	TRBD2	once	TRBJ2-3	TGTGCCAGCAGTCATGAACCGGGACTAGCGACGAATACGCAGTATTTT	CASSHEPGLATNTQYF
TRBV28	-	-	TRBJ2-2	TGTGCCAGCAGCAGAACCACCGGGGAGCTGTTTTTT	CASSRTTGELFF
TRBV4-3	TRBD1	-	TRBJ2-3	TGCGCCAGCAGCCAAGAACAGCGACAGGGGATCACAGATACGCAGTATTTT	CASSQEQRQGITDTQYF
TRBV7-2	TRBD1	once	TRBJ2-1	TGTGCCAGCTCCGGACAGGAGTACAATGAGCAGTTCTTC	CASSGQEYNEQFF